One sample yielded the 26 T cell receptor beta chains listed below, sequenced in a study of T-cell memory formation after mild COVID-19 (dated by TCRdb to about 2021). The library was produced with 5' RACE. The sequencing machine was an Illumina NovaSeq 6000. Clones were called with MiXCR by TCRdb after fastp trimmed the public reads at Q25, and only in-frame beta chains were retained. Identical CDR3 protein sequences are pooled into one entry, listed with their most common genes and DNA. The sample has 220,000 or so distinct CDR3 sequences on record, roughly 10% of them singletons. Together, the top ten hold 3.5% to 4% of the sample. What was sequenced was PBMCs or a T cell subset sorted from them (not recorded which). The receptors here all came from a man aged 18 to 35 who had mild COVID-19 (a few samples of this study predate the infection). The sample titles of this study are shuffled in the database, so cell type and time point are left out; the donor was told from shared clones.

Only a few counts were recorded for this clonotype. The CDR3 spells CASSFSLTGETEAFF. Written as DNA, the CDR3 is TGTGCCAGCAGTTTTAGTCTGACAGGGGAAACTGAAGCTTTCTTT. V usage is TRBV6-5 and J usage is TRBJ1-1, with TRBD1 matching 8 bases. The germline gives CDR1 MNHEY, CDR2 SVGAGI. The length of the CDR3 is 15 residues. The V and J ends lost 4 bases and 5 bases, in that order; junction bases with no gene match: 9.

This clonotype appeared many times. The V gene is TRBV15, the J gene TRBJ2-7; D assignment may be TRBD1 or TRBD2 (5 bases each). V lost 2 bases and J 4 bases, leaving 15 bases between the germline ends. The length of the CDR3 is 15 residues. CDR1 and CDR2 from the germline V gene are LNHNV and YYDKDF (reference sequence). CDR3 loop: CATSRSGTVGYEQYF. CDR3 coding DNA: TGTGCCACCAGCAGATCCGGGACGGTGGGTTACGAGCAGTACTTC.

In this sample, this clonotype turned up a few times. The chain links TRBV5-1 to TRBJ1-2; no firm D call. Germline-derived CDR1 and CDR2 are SGHRS and YFSETQ. V was pared by 5 bases and J by 5 bases, with 13 bases between. CDR3 length equals 13 residues. CDR3 region: CASSSDGRYGYTF. In nucleotides, the CDR3 is TGCGCCAGCAGTTCAGACGGAAGATATGGCTACACCTTC. Full variable domain (outside the CDR3, taken from reference TRBV5-1 and TRBJ1-2): KAGVTQTPRYLIKTRGQQVTLSCSPISGHRSVSWYQQTPGQGLQFLFEYFSETQRNKGNFPGRFSGRQFSNSRSEMNVSTLELGDSALYLCASSSDGRYGYTFGSGTRLTVV.

This clonotype has ten or more counts. The chain recombines TRBV18 with TRBJ2-3; unclear D gene. Per germline, CDR1 KGHSH and CDR2 LQKENI. V lost 1 base and J 0 bases, leaving 5 bases between the germline ends. The CDR3 covers 14 residues. The CDR3 sequence is CASSPLQSTDTQYF. The CDR3, as DNA: TGTGCCAGCTCACCACTCCAGAGCACAGATACGCAGTATTTT.

This clonotype was counted at least ten times. The chain couples TRBV14 to TRBJ2-7; tentatively, D is TRBD1 or TRBD2 (6 bases each). This CDR3 spans 16 amino acids. Trimming pared 0 bases from V and 5 bases from J, leaving 17 bases between. The V gene's germline CDR1 is SGHDN and CDR2 FVKESK. CDR3 sequence reads: CASSQDLGGNYNEQYF. In DNA, the CDR3 is TGTGCCAGCAGCCAAGATCTGGGGGGCAATTACAACGAGCAGTACTTC.

The table lists this clonotype with a few counts. The chain uses TRBV20-1 and TRBJ1-1; no reliable D call. The CDR3 totals 14 residues. Trimming shortened V by 1 base and J by 3 bases, and 12 bases separated the two germline ends. Germline loops: CDR1 DFQATT, CDR2 SNEGSKA (reference sequence). CDR3 DNA sequence: TGCAGTGCTAGAGCAGGATGGCCCGACACTGAAGCTTTCTTT. It encodes CSARAGWPDTEAFF.

This clonotype occurred a few times. The J gene is TRBJ2-7, the V gene TRBV6-5; D tentatively fits TRBD1 or TRBD2 (6 bases each). The CDR3 is 13 amino acids. V was clipped by 5 bases and J by 5 bases, with 13 bases between them. Germline V gene data show CDR1 as MNHEY and CDR2 as SVGAGI. CDR3 DNA sequence: TGTGCCAGCAGTAGGGGGAGGCTGGACGAGCAGTACGTC. Its protein is CASSRGRLDEQYV.

This clonotype was recorded a few times. V gene TRBV14 combines with J gene TRBJ2-7; D unresolved. The V end was cut by 2 bases, the J end by 1 base, with 6 bases between. The germline gives CDR1 SGHDN, CDR2 FVKESK. This CDR3 is 13 amino acids long. This CDR3 is CASSQPSSYEQYF. The CDR3 coding sequence is TGTGCCAGCAGCCAACCGAGTTCCTACGAGCAGTACTTC.

This clonotype was detected a few times. The chain carries TRBV20-1 and TRBJ1-2, with 9 nucleotides matching TRBD1. CDR1 and CDR2 (germline): DFQATT, SNEGSKA (reference sequence). Trimming took 4 bases from V and 8 from J; bases not matched to a gene: 8. The CDR3 totals 13 residues. The CDR3 protein is CSATTQGAGGYTF. DNA of the CDR3: TGCAGTGCTACCACACAGGGGGCAGGAGGCTACACCTTC.

The chain joins TRBV29-1 to TRBJ2-1, with D possibly being TRBD2 (6 bases). V lost 7 bases to trimming and J lost 8 bases, with 12 bases between them. CDR3 length equals 11 residues. Germline loops: CDR1 SQVTM, CDR2 ANQGSEA. Here the CDR3 reads CSGAGLDEQFF. CDR3 coding DNA: TGCAGCGGGGCGGGGCTCGATGAGCAGTTCTTC.

This chain joins TRBV11-2 and TRBJ2-1, with 7 bases that match TRBD2. Unmatched junction bases numbered 16, after V lost 0 bases and J lost 8 bases. Per the germline V gene, CDR1 is SGHAT and CDR2 is FQNNGV. The CDR3 covers 18 residues. The CDR3 DNA is TGTGCCAGCAGCTTAGAGAGTGTTGCAGCGGGGTGGCCGTATGAGCAGTTCTTC. Translated, it gives CASSLESVAAGWPYEQFF.

The chain links TRBV12-3 or TRBV12-4 to TRBJ1-4; D ambiguous. The V end lost 6 bases, the J end lost 1 base, and 9 bases lay between the germline ends. The CDR3 is 14 amino acids. The DNA for the CDR3 is TGTGCCAGCAGCTTCAGTCTAACTAATGAAAAACTGTTTTTT. It is translated as CASSFSLTNEKLFF.

This clonotype was seen more than once but under ten times. The rearrangement joins TRBV18 to TRBJ2-7; 10 bases align to TRBD1. Germline V gene data show CDR1 as KGHSH and CDR2 as LQKENI. This CDR3 comprises 14 residues. V shed 3 bases, J shed 6 bases, and the junction held 5 bases outside the gene matches. CDR3: CASSPPGQGSEQYV. Written as DNA, the CDR3 is TGTGCCAGCTCACCTCCGGGACAGGGGTCCGAGCAGTACGTC.

This clonotype was seen only a few times. The chain uses TRBV6-6 and TRBJ2-7, with D unresolved. Germline V gene sequence: CDR1 MNHNY, CDR2 SVGAGI (reference sequence). This CDR3 is 15 amino acids long. The V end lost 0 bases, the J end lost 1 base, and 10 bases lay between the germline ends. The CDR3 protein is CASSYSVRSSYEQYV. The CDR3 coding sequence is TGTGCCAGCAGTTACTCAGTCAGATCTTCCTACGAGCAGTACGTC.

This clonotype was seen ten or more times. The chain uses TRBV5-5 and TRBJ1-5; weak D call: TRBD1 (5 bases). The germline V and J ends were trimmed by 0 bases and 5 bases, with 12 bases remaining between them. This CDR3 spans 15 amino acids. Germline loops: CDR1 SGHKS, CDR2 YYEKEE (reference sequence). The DNA for the CDR3 is TGTGCCAGCAGCTTGGCCGGGGGGTTGGATCAGCCCCAGCATTTT. Its protein is CASSLAGGLDQPQHF. The variable domain in full, completed from reference TRBV5-5 and TRBJ1-5, reads DAGVTQSPTHLIKTRGQQVTLRCSPISGHKSVSWYQQVLGQGPQFIFQYYEKEERGRGNFPDRFSARQFPNYSSELNVNALLLGDSALYLCASSLAGGLDQPQHFGDGTRLSIL.

This chain uses TRBV11-3 with TRBJ2-1, with TRBD2 matching 8 bases. V lost 1 base to trimming and J lost 5 bases; unmatched junction nucleotides: 4. Looked up from germline, CDR1 is SGHNT and CDR2 is YENEEA. This CDR3 has 15 amino acids. Here the CDR3 DNA reads TGTGCCAGCAGCTTAGCGGGGGGGGTCCACAATGAGCAGTTCTTC. Protein sequence: CASSLAGGVHNEQFF.

There are a few counts of this clonotype. The chain couples TRBV24-1 to TRBJ2-2; D not certain. The germline gives CDR1 KGHDR, CDR2 SFDVKD. CDR3 length: 14 amino acids. V was trimmed by 4 bases and J by 3 bases, leaving 8 bases between them. The CDR3 here is CATSEGIYTGELFF. CDR3 sequence (DNA): TGTGCCACCAGTGAGGGGATATACACCGGGGAGCTGTTTTTT.

This clonotype was observed a few times. The CDR3 spells CASSGYEQFF. In nucleotides, the CDR3 is TGTGCCAGCAGCGGGTATGAGCAGTTCTTC. V gene TRBV11-1 combines with J gene TRBJ2-1; D remains unclear. The germline gives CDR1 SGHAT, CDR2 FQDESV (reference sequence). Between the trimmed V and J ends, which lost 5 bases and 8 bases, there was a span of 4 bases. The CDR3 loop spans 10 amino acids.

This clonotype has a handful of counts. The V call is TRBV4-3, the J call TRBJ2-3; possibly TRBD1 or TRBD2 for D (5 bases each). The V end lost 0 bases, the J end lost 5 bases, and 12 bases lay between the germline ends. There are 15 residues in the CDR3. Germline CDR1 and CDR2: LGHNA and YSLEER. CDR3 sequence: CASSQDPGREDTQYF. In DNA, the CDR3 is TGCGCCAGCAGCCAAGATCCAGGGAGAGAAGATACGCAGTATTTT.

Many counts were recorded for this clonotype. The rearrangement joins TRBV14 to TRBJ2-5, with D hard to call. CDR1 and CDR2 (germline): SGHDN, FVKESK. CDR3 length: 11 amino acids. The ends were cut back, 2 bases at V and 7 bases at J, with 5 bases in the middle. CDR3 amino acids: CASSQSWTQYF. CDR3 bases: TGTGCCAGCAGCCAATCTTGGACCCAGTACTTC.

This clonotype was observed at least ten times. The chain links TRBV7-7 to TRBJ2-5, with 8 bases that match TRBD2. Trimming took 3 bases from V and 0 from J; bases not matched to a gene: 3. Per germline, CDR1 SSHAT and CDR2 FNYEAQ (reference sequence). The length of the CDR3 is 15 residues. This CDR3 reads CASSLQRGYQETQYF. Written as DNA, the CDR3 is TGTGCCAGCAGCTTGCAGCGGGGGTACCAAGAGACCCAGTACTTC.

This clonotype was counted at least ten times. The chain recombines TRBV7-9 with TRBJ2-2; D uncertain. The CDR3 has 13 residues. The germline V and J ends were trimmed by 4 bases and 3 bases, with 6 bases remaining between them. CDR1 is SEHNR and CDR2 is FQNEAQ in the germline V gene (reference sequence). CDR3 loop: CASSWLDTGELFF. The CDR3 bases are TGTGCCAGCAGCTGGTTGGACACCGGGGAGCTGTTTTTT. The whole variable domain, filled in from reference TRBV7-9 and TRBJ2-2, reads DTGVSQNPRHKITKRGQNVTFRCDPISEHNRLYWYRQTLGQGPEFLTYFQNEAQLEKSRLLSDRFSAERPKGSFSTLEIQRTEQGDSAMYLCASSWLDTGELFFGEGSRLTVL.

Ten or more counts support this clonotype. This sequence joins TRBV3-1 and TRBJ1-5; 8 nucleotides align to TRBD1. Germline V lookup: CDR1 LGHDT, CDR2 YNNKEL (reference sequence). CDR3 length: 14 residues. Germline trimming cut 0 bases from V and 5 bases from J; bases unmatched to any gene: 0. The CDR3 nucleotides are TGTGCCAGCAGCCAAGACAGGGGGCATCAGCCCCAGCATTTT. Its translation: CASSQDRGHQPQHF.

V usage is TRBV20-1 and J usage is TRBJ1-6; TRBD1 agrees at 9 bases. The CDR3 contains 17 residues. Germline V gene sequence: CDR1 DFQATT, CDR2 SNEGSKA (reference sequence). V shed 6 bases and J 7 bases; nucleotides not matched to a gene: 16. The CDR3 reads CSARTGVSRLRNSPLHF. CDR3 DNA: TGCAGTGCCAGGACAGGGGTTAGCCGTTTACGGAATTCACCCCTCCACTTT.

V gene TRBV5-6 combines with J gene TRBJ1-2; D is unclear. Trimming left V 4 bases short and J 7 bases short, with 11 bases between. The CDR3 length is 12 residues. Germline V gene data show CDR1 as SGHDT and CDR2 as YYEEEE. The CDR3 region has the DNA TGTGCCAGCAGCCAGATCCCAGGTGGCTACACCTTC. Residues: CASSQIPGGYTF.

This clonotype was detected many times. J is TRBJ2-6 and V is TRBV29-1; the match to TRBD1 covers 8 bases. V lost 7 bases and J lost 2; bases outside the gene matches: 4. Germline CDR1 is SQVTM and CDR2 is ANQGSEA. There are 14 residues in the CDR3. The CDR3 loop reads CSAATGAGANVLTF. The CDR3 DNA reads TGCAGCGCGGCGACAGGGGCTGGGGCCAACGTCCTGACTTTC.